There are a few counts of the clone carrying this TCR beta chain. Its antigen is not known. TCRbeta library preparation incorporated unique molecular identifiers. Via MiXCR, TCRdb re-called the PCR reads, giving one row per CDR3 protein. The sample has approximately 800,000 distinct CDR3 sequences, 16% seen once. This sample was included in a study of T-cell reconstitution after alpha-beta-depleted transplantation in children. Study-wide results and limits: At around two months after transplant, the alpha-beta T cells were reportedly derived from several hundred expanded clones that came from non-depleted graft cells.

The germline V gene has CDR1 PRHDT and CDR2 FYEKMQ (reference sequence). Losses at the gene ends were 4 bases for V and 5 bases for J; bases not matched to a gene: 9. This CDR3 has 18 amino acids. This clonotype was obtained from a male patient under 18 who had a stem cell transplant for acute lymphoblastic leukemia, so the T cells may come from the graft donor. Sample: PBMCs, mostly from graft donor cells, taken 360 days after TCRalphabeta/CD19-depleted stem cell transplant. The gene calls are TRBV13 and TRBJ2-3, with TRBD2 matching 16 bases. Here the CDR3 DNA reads TGTGCCAGCAGCTCGGGACTAGCGGGAGGGCCGAAAAAAGATACGCAGTATTTT. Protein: CASSSGLAGGPKKDTQYF.